What follows is one TCR beta chain and its context. The germline CDR1 and CDR2 sequences are SQVTM and ANQGSEA. The length of the CDR3 is 12 residues. J gave up 8 bases and V 5 bases, and 6 bases lay outside the gene matches. The data belong to a study of blood T cell repertoires in COVID-19. Background on the study: T cells, B-cell-depleted T cells, or PBMCs supplied cDNA or gDNA.

Measured with immunoSEQ multiplex PCR; TCRdb has only the in-frame clones, and not every one. Found here are about 350,000 clones, roughly 90% of them singletons; the top ten hold 3.9%. The material sequenced was peripheral blood. The chain uses TRBV29-1 and TRBJ1-1; TRBD1 aligns across 9 bases. The sequence derives from a woman aged 55-70 years with COVID-19, enrolled during active disease. Here the CDR3 reads CSVSRTGVEAFF. The CDR3 nucleotides read TGCAGCGTTTCAAGGACAGGGGTCGAAGCTTTCTTT.